This entry is about one TCR beta chain. Its antigen is not known. PCR amplification relied on 60 Vbeta primers (plus 13 Jbeta primers). Measured with immunoSEQ multiplex PCR; TCRdb has only the in-frame clones, and not every one. In the table there are roughly 150,000 clones, around 80% of which are singletons. Trimming pared 8 bases from V and 5 bases from J, leaving 10 bases between. The CDR3 runs to 13 residues. Germline assignment: CDR1 MNHEY and CDR2 SMNVEV (reference sequence). The data belong to a study of cytomegalovirus exposure and HLA in healthy donors. Study findings and constraints: The study flagged some 170 TCR beta chains as cytomegalovirus-associated.

V is TRBV27 and J is TRBJ1-6; D may be TRBD1 (5 bases). Sample: PBMCs. The source of this sequence is a man aged 30 to 45 in good health. CDR3 protein: CASRRVDNSPLHF. The CDR3 DNA reads TGTGCCAGCCGCAGGGTGGATAATTCACCCCTCCACTTT.